The rows below give T cell receptor beta chains drawn from one sample of a study of response to subunit inactivated influenza vaccine. TCRdb itself ran the RT-PCR reads through MiXCR, one entry per CDR3 protein. Of about 520,000 distinct CDR3 sequences listed, around 7.9% are singletons. The sequenced sample was PBMCs from blood, obtained around 2 years after vaccination. The receptors derive from a man aged 45 to 75 who received an inactivated influenza vaccine. The CDR3 runs from the conserved cysteine through the conserved F or W. A D gene is named only where the DNA matches it firmly. Only part of the rows carry a size: once, few, many, or a class if the clone is expanded.

DNA: TGCGCCAGCAGTCAAGAGCCGGGACTCATTCAGTACTTC
CDR3: CASSQEPGLIQYF
size: NA
D: NA
J: TRBJ2-4
V: TRBV5-1

DNA: TGTGCCAGTACCGGGACAGGGAACGATGGGGCCAACGTCCTGACTTTC
CDR3: CASTGTGNDGANVLTF
size: few
D: TRBD1
J: TRBJ2-6
V: TRBV10-3

DNA: TGTGCCAGCCGCAATGGATGGGTCACTGAAGCTTTCTTT
CDR3: CASRNGWVTEAFF
size: many
D: NA
J: TRBJ1-1
V: TRBV12-3/TRBV12-4

DNA: TGTGCCAGCAGTTTGGGAGGGGGTGTCAATCAGCCCCAGCATTTT
CDR3: CASSLGGGVNQPQHF
size: NA
D: NA
J: TRBJ1-5
V: TRBV12-3/TRBV12-4

DNA: TGTGCCAGCAGCCAGCAGACCCAAACAGATACGCAGTATTTT
CDR3: CASSQQTQTDTQYF
size: few
D: NA
J: TRBJ2-3
V: TRBV5-4

DNA: TGTGCCAGCAGCGGATCAAAACAGGGGGCTCATGAAAAACTGTTTTTT
CDR3: CASSGSKQGAHEKLFF
size: NA
D: TRBD1
J: TRBJ1-4
V: TRBV9

DNA: TGCAGTGCTAGCCCGAAACCCAGAACTACGGGGGAGCAGTACTTC
CDR3: CSASPKPRTTGEQYF
size: few
D: NA
J: TRBJ2-7
V: TRBV20-1

DNA: TGCAGTGCTAGAGTTTCCGGTCGACGGTCGACAGGGCTCACAGATACGCAGTATTTT
CDR3: CSARVSGRRSTGLTDTQYF
size: NA
D: TRBD1
J: TRBJ2-3
V: TRBV20-1

DNA: TGCAGTGCTAGACTAGAGACAGGGGACGGCTACACCTTC
CDR3: CSARLETGDGYTF
size: NA
D: TRBD1
J: TRBJ1-2
V: TRBV20-1

DNA: TGCAGTGCTAGAGGCGGTCTAGTTTCTACGCCCAAAGACAATGAGCAGTTCTTC
CDR3: CSARGGLVSTPKDNEQFF
size: few
D: NA
J: TRBJ2-1
V: TRBV20-1

DNA: TGTGCCATCAGTGAGGGGCGGACGACAGATACGCAGTATTTT
CDR3: CAISEGRTTDTQYF
size: many
D: NA
J: TRBJ2-3
V: TRBV10-3

DNA: TGTGCCATCAGCCAGGGACGGGGGGGAAACATTCAGTACTTC
CDR3: CAISQGRGGNIQYF
size: many
D: TRBD2
J: TRBJ2-4
V: TRBV10-3

DNA: TGTGCCAGCAGTCAATTGACAGGGCGGATGAACACTGAAGCTTTCTTT
CDR3: CASSQLTGRMNTEAFF
size: many
D: TRBD1
J: TRBJ1-1
V: TRBV6-1

DNA: TGTGCCATCAGTGAGGTTGCTAGCGGGGGCACACTTTCCCGGTCCAATGAGCAGTTCTTC
CDR3: CAISEVASGGTLSRSNEQFF
size: NA
D: TRBD2
J: TRBJ2-1
V: TRBV10-3

DNA: TGTGCCAGCAGCTTGGAAGCGATACATAGCACAGATACGCAGTATTTT
CDR3: CASSLEAIHSTDTQYF
size: many
D: NA
J: TRBJ2-3
V: TRBV5-4

DNA: TGCAGTGCTAGGGTGCGGGAGGGATTGAACACTGAAGCTTTCTTT
CDR3: CSARVREGLNTEAFF
size: few
D: NA
J: TRBJ1-1
V: TRBV20-1

DNA: TGTGCCAGCAGCTTGGACATCGCGACCTTCAATGAGCAGTTCTTC
CDR3: CASSLDIATFNEQFF
size: few
D: NA
J: TRBJ2-1
V: TRBV5-5

DNA: TGTGCCAGCAGCTTAGCGGAAGTAGAGACCCAGTACTTC
CDR3: CASSLAEVETQYF
size: few
D: NA
J: TRBJ2-5
V: TRBV7-8

DNA: TGTGCCAGCAGCTTAGTTTCCGGGATCCAGTACTTC
CDR3: CASSLVSGIQYF
size: many
D: NA
J: TRBJ2-5
V: TRBV11-2

DNA: TGTGCCAGCAGTTTTACAGGGGGCCCCCCACCCCTCCACTTT
CDR3: CASSFTGGPPPLHF
size: NA
D: TRBD1
J: TRBJ1-6
V: TRBV6-5

DNA: TGCAGTGCCTACTTATCCGGGACTAGCGCCTTGGTGGGCTACGAGCAGTACTTC
CDR3: CSAYLSGTSALVGYEQYF
size: NA
D: TRBD2
J: TRBJ2-7
V: TRBV20-1

DNA: TGTGCCAGCAGCCGCACAACGGGGAGGGGCACCGGGGAGCTGTTTTTT
CDR3: CASSRTTGRGTGELFF
size: many
D: TRBD2
J: TRBJ2-2
V: TRBV11-2

DNA: TGCAGTGCTAGAGTGGGACAGGGGGTGTACGAGCAGTACTTC
CDR3: CSARVGQGVYEQYF
size: NA
D: TRBD1
J: TRBJ2-7
V: TRBV20-1

DNA: TGTGCCAGCAGCCAGGGGGGGCCGTCATTCACAGATACGCAGTATTTT
CDR3: CASSQGGPSFTDTQYF
size: NA
D: NA
J: TRBJ2-3
V: TRBV6-1

DNA: TGCGCCAGCAGCTCGACAGGGGGCGGGAAGACTGAAGCTTTCTTT
CDR3: CASSSTGGGKTEAFF
size: many
D: TRBD1
J: TRBJ1-1
V: TRBV5-1

DNA: TGTGCCAGCAGCCTCACTCAGGGCTACGAGCAGTACTTC
CDR3: CASSLTQGYEQYF
size: many
D: NA
J: TRBJ2-7
V: TRBV7-3

DNA: TGTGCCAGTAGGAGTACAGGGAAAAGCCTCGATACGCAGTATTTT
CDR3: CASRSTGKSLDTQYF
size: few
D: NA
J: TRBJ2-3
V: TRBV19